These 20 T cell receptor beta chains originate from one sample sequenced in a study of OX40 agonist ivuxolimab in advanced cancers. Libraries were prepared by immunoSEQ multiplex PCR; TCRdb keeps only in-frame clonotypes and omits some of them. Altogether 55,000 to 70,000 clones are present, roughly 92% being singletons, with the ten largest covering approximately 8%. Specimen: CD4+ or CD8+ T cells sorted from blood, collected in a trial of the OX40 agonist ivuxolimab. These receptors all stem from an adult with an advanced solid tumor such as melanoma, head and neck, liver or kidney cancer.

The gene calls are TRBV4-1 and TRBJ2-6; D gene unclear. The V gene lost 0 bases and the J gene lost 4 bases, with 4 bases spanning the gap. CDR3 length: 14 residues. Germline values: CDR1 MGHRA, CDR2 YSYEKL. DNA of the CDR3: TGCGCCAGCAGCCAAGAGGGCGGGGCCAACGTCCTGACTTTC. It specifies CASSQEGGANVLTF.

The rearrangement links TRBV27 to TRBJ1-2; the match to TRBD1 covers 9 bases. Germline assignment: CDR1 MNHEY and CDR2 SMNVEV (reference sequence). This CDR3 contains 17 residues. Trimming cost V 5 bases and J 4 bases; bases outside gene matches: 14. DNA of the CDR3: TGTGCCAGCAGTCCGTCGGACGGGGACAGGGTCGGCTATGGCTACACCTTC. It specifies CASSPSDGDRVGYGYTF.

This clone has just one count. At one end the junction does not follow the germline gene, possibly because of a read error. The rearrangement uses TRBV6-5 and TRBJ1-1; maybe TRBD1 (5 bases). Germline assignment: CDR1 MNHEY and CDR2 SVGAGI. CDR3 length equals 15 residues. CDR3 sequence reads: CASSDSGRGDTEAFF. In DNA, the CDR3 is TGTGCCAGCAGTGACTCCGGACGAGGGGACACTGAAGCTTTCTTT.

The rearrangement joins TRBV6-5 to TRBJ2-5; 7 bases align to TRBD1. J gave up 4 bases and V 6 bases, and 8 bases lay outside the gene matches. The CDR3 is 14 amino acids. Germline V gene sequence: CDR1 MNHEY, CDR2 SVGAGI. CDR3 nucleotides: TGTGCCAGCAGGGTAACAGGGGAAGGAGAGACCCAGTACTTC. Its translation is CASRVTGEGETQYF.

V usage is TRBV5-6 and J usage is TRBJ2-2, with D perhaps given as TRBD1 or TRBD2 (5 bases each). Germline CDR1 reads SGHDT; CDR2 reads YYEEEE. V lost 7 bases to trimming and J lost 6 bases, with 13 bases between them. The length of the CDR3 is 13 residues. CDR3 sequence: CASSYLGAGELFF. CDR3 sequence (DNA): TGTGCCAGCTCGTATCTGGGGGCCGGGGAGCTGTTTTTT.

This clone has more than one count but fewer than ten. The V and J genes are TRBV11-2 and TRBJ1-6, with no clear D. The germline V and J ends were trimmed by 5 bases and 8 bases, with 10 bases remaining between them. Per germline, CDR1 SGHAT and CDR2 FQNNGV. The CDR3 is 13 amino acids. The CDR3 region has the DNA TGTGCCAGCAGCCCACACACCGATTCACCCCTCCACTTT. Protein: CASSPHTDSPLHF.

This chain links TRBV9 with TRBJ1-3; TRBD1 agrees at 7 bases. Germline loops: CDR1 SGDLS, CDR2 YYNGEE. There are 16 residues in the CDR3. After removal of 4 bases from V and 0 bases from J, the junction contained 7 bases not matched to a gene. The DNA for the CDR3 is TGTGCCAGCAGCCAGACAGGGAGTTCCTCTGGAAACACCATATATTTT. Translation gives CASSQTGSSSGNTIYF.

This clone appeared a single time. The rearrangement uses TRBV6-1 and TRBJ1-4; D ambiguous. Germline CDR1 is MNHNS and CDR2 is SASEGT. The CDR3 runs to 15 residues. The ends were cut back, 3 bases at V and 8 bases at J, with 16 bases in the middle. The chain's CDR3 is CASSEKDETREKLFF. The CDR3 nucleotides read TGTGCCAGCAGTGAGAAGGACGAGACACGGGAAAAACTGTTTTTT.

V is TRBV5-5 and J is TRBJ2-6; D might be TRBD1 or TRBD2, each matching 5 bases. The CDR3 extends over 16 amino acids. Germline loops: CDR1 SGHKS, CDR2 YYEKEE (reference sequence). V lost 4 bases to trimming and J lost 4 bases, with 15 bases between them. The CDR3 reads CASSKSAGSGANVLTF. CDR3 nucleotide sequence: TGTGCCAGCAGCAAATCTGCAGGGAGCGGGGCCAACGTCCTGACTTTC.

The gene calls are TRBV19 and TRBJ1-1; unclear D gene. The CDR3 length is 16 residues. Looked up from germline, CDR1 is LNHDA and CDR2 is SQIVND (reference sequence). With 3 bases removed from V and 1 base from J, the gap between germline ends came to 15 bases. CDR3 sequence: CASSMLLETSNTEAFF. In DNA, the CDR3 is TGTGCCAGTAGTATGCTTCTGGAGACGTCGAACACTGAAGCTTTCTTT.

The V and J genes are TRBV7-8 and TRBJ2-2; 7 nucleotides align to TRBD1. Germline CDR1 and CDR2: SGHVS and FQNEAQ. This CDR3 contains 16 residues. V was clipped by 5 bases and J by 0 bases; unmatched bases: 6. The CDR3 sequence is CASSPRDSSNTGELFF. CDR3 DNA sequence: TGTGCCAGCAGCCCCCGGGACAGCTCGAACACCGGGGAGCTGTTTTTT.

The chain uses TRBV4-1 and TRBJ1-4, with TRBD1 identical over 9 bases. The trim removed 2 bases at V and 7 bases at J, leaving 5 bases unmatched. CDR1 is MGHRA, CDR2 YSYEKL, per germline. The CDR3 totals 15 residues. The CDR3 DNA sequence: TGCGCCAGCAGCCAACTCACAGGGGGCGTTGAAAAACTGTTTTTT. Translating gives CASSQLTGGVEKLFF.

The genes are TRBV5-1 and TRBJ2-1; 7 nucleotides agree with TRBD1. The CDR3 is 14 amino acids. The J segment lost 0 bases and the V segment lost 7 bases, leaving 4 bases of the junction unmatched. The germline V gene has CDR1 SGHRS and CDR2 YFSETQ. CDR3 DNA: TGCGCCAGCGGGGACAGCGGCTCCTACAATGAGCAGTTCTTC. This codes for CASGDSGSYNEQFF.

The V and J genes are TRBV19 and TRBJ2-1; a possible D gene is TRBD1 (8 bases). The CDR3 spans 13 residues. In germline, CDR1 is LNHDA, CDR2 SQIVND (reference sequence). Trimming left V 5 bases short and J 7 bases short, with 12 bases between. CDR3 region: CASSLQGGNEQFF. The CDR3 DNA follows: TGTGCCAGTAGTCTACAGGGGGGGAATGAGCAGTTCTTC.

V gene TRBV27 combines with J gene TRBJ1-1, with D tentatively TRBD1 (5 bases). Germline-derived CDR1 and CDR2 are MNHEY and SMNVEV (reference sequence). CDR3 length: 14 residues. The germline V and J ends were trimmed by 2 bases and 3 bases, with 10 bases remaining between them. This CDR3 is CASSLAGSDTEAFF. In nucleotides, the CDR3 is TGTGCCAGCAGTTTAGCAGGGTCGGACACTGAAGCTTTCTTT.

The chain links TRBV5-6 to TRBJ2-1; 7 bases are shared with TRBD1. The CDR3 is 14 residues long. Germline assignment: CDR1 SGHDT and CDR2 YYEEEE. V lost 0 bases and J lost 9; bases outside the gene matches: 6. The DNA for the CDR3 is TGTGCCAGCAGCTTGGGTACAGGGGTCAGTGAGCAGTTCTTC. Its protein product is CASSLGTGVSEQFF. The variable domain in full, with the rest retrieved from reference TRBV5-6 and TRBJ2-1, is DAGVTQSPTHLIKTRGQQVTLRCSPKSGHDTVSWYQQALGQGPQFIFQYYEEEERQRGNFPDRFSGHQFPNYSSELNVNALLLGDSALYLCASSLGTGVSEQFFGPGTRLTVL.

In its sample, this clone was seen once. The gene calls are TRBV10-1 and TRBJ1-1; TRBD1 matches at 7 bases. This CDR3 spans 16 amino acids. V was pared by 2 bases and J by 2 bases, with 8 bases of the junction left unmatched. Looked up from germline, CDR1 is WNHNN and CDR2 is SYGVQD (reference sequence). The CDR3 sequence is CASSEGGRGLNTEAFF. The CDR3 coding sequence is TGCGCCAGCAGTGAGGGAGGGAGGGGGCTAAACACTGAAGCTTTCTTT.

This chain joins TRBV2 and TRBJ1-4, with D uncertain. CDR3 length: 15 residues. V lost 5 bases and J lost 4, with 14 bases in between. The germline gives CDR1 SNHLY, CDR2 FYNNEI. Here the CDR3 reads CASSTTGPYNEKLFF. The DNA of the CDR3 is TGTGCCAGCAGTACCACCGGGCCGTATAATGAAAAACTGTTTTTT.

The chain uses TRBV27 and TRBJ1-5; TRBD1 might be the D (5 bases). Germline CDR1 MNHEY, CDR2 SMNVEV (reference sequence). V lost 8 bases and J 4 bases, leaving 12 bases between the germline ends. The CDR3 loop spans 13 amino acids. This CDR3 reads CASSGLKNQPQHF. The DNA for the CDR3 is TGTGCCAGCTCGGGACTGAAGAATCAGCCCCAGCATTTT.

The chain links TRBV6-6 to TRBJ2-3; 9 nucleotides match TRBD2. The J segment lost 4 bases and the V segment lost 2 bases, leaving 7 bases of the junction unmatched. The germline V gene encodes CDR1 MNHNY and CDR2 SVGAGI (reference sequence). CDR3 size: 16 residues. As DNA, the CDR3 is TGTGCCAGCAGTTACGTTGGCGGGGGGGCTGCAGATACGCAGTATTTT. Residues: CASSYVGGGAADTQYF.